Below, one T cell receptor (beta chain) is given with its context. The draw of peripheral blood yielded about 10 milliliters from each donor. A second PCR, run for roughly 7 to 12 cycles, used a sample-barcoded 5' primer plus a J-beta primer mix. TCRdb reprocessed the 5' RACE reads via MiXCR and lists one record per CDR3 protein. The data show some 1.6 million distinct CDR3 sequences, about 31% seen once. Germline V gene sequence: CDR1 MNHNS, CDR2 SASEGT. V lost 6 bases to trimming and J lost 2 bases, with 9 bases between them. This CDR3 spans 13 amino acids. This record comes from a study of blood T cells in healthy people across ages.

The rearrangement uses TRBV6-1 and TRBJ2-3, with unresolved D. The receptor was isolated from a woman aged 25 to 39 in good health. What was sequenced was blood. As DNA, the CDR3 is TGTGCCAGCAGCGAGGATAACACAGATACGCAGTATTTT. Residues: CASSEDNTDTQYF.